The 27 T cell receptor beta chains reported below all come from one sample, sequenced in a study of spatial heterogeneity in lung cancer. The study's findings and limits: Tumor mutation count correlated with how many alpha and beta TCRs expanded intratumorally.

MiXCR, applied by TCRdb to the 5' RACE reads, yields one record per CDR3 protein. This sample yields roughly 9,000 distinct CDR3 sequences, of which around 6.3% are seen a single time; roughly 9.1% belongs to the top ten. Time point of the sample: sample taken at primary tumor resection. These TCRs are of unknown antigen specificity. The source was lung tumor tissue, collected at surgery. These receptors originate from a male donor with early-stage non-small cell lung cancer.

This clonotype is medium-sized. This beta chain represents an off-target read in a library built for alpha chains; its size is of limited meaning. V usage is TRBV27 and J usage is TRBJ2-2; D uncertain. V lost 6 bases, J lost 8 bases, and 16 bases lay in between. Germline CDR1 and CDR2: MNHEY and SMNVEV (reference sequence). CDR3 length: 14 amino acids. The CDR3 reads CASSYTLSMGELFF. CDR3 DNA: TGTGCCAGCAGCTACACCCTAAGTATGGGGGAGCTGTTTTTT.

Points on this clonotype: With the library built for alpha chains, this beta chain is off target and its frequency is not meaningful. The CDR3 region has the DNA TGTGCCAGCAGTCTGCGTCCCCAAGAGACCCAGTACTTC. This codes for CASSLRPQETQYF. This rearrangement joins TRBV7-9 to TRBJ2-5; D is ambiguous. This CDR3 comprises 13 residues. V gave up 6 bases and J gave up 1 base, with 9 bases separating them. The germline V gene has CDR1 SEHNR and CDR2 FQNEAQ (reference sequence).

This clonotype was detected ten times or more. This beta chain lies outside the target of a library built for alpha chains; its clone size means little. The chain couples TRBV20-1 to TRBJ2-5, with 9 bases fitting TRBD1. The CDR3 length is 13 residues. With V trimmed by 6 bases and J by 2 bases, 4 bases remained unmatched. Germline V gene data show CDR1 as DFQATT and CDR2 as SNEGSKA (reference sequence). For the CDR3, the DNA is TGCAGTGCCCCTGGACAGGGGCAAGAGACCCAGTACTTC. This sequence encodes CSAPGQGQETQYF.

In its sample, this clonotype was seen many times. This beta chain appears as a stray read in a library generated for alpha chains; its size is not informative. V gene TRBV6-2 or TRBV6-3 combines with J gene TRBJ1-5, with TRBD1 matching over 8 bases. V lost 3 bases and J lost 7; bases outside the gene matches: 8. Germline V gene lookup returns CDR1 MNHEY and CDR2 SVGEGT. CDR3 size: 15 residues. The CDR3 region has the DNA TGTGCCAGCAGTTATTCGACAGGGGTCGGACAGCCCCAGCATTTT. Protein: CASSYSTGVGQPQHF.

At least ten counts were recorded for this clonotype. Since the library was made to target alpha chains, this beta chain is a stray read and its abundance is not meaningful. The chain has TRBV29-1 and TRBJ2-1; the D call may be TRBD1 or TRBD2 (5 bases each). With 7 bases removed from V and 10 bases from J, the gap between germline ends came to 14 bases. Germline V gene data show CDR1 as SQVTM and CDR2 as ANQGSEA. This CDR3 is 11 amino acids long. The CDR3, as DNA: TGCAGCGGCGGCCGAGGGGCCGAGCAGTTCTTC. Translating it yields CSGGRGAEQFF.

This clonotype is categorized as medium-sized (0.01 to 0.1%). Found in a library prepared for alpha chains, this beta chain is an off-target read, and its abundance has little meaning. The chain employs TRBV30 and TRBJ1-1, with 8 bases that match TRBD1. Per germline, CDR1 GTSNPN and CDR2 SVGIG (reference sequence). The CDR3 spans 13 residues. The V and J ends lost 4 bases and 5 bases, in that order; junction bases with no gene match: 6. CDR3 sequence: CAWTWTGKTEAFF. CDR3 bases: TGTGCCTGGACTTGGACAGGGAAGACTGAAGCTTTCTTT.

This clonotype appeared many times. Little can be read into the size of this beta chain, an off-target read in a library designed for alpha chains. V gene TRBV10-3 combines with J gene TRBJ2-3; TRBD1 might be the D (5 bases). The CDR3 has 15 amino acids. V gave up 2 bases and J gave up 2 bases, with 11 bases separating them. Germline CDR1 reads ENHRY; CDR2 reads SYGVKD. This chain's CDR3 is CAISEPRGFTDTQYF. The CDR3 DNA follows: TGTGCCATCAGTGAGCCTAGGGGTTTCACAGATACGCAGTATTTT.

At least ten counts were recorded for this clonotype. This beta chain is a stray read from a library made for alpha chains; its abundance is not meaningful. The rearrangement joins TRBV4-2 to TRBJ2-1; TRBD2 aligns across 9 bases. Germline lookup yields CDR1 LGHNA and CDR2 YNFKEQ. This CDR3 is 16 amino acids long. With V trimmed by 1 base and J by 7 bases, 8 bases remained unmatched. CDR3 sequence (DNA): TGTGCCAGCAGCCAAGGAGGCGGGAGGGCCGGGAATGAGCAGTTCTTC. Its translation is CASSQGGGRAGNEQFF.

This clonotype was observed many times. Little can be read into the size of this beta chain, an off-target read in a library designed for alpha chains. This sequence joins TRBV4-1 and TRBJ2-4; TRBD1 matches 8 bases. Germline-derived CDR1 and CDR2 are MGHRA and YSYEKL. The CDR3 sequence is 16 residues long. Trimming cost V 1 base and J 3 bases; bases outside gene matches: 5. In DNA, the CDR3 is TGCGCCAGCAGCCAAGTGACAGGGGAAGGCAAAAACATTCAGTACTTC. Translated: CASSQVTGEGKNIQYF.

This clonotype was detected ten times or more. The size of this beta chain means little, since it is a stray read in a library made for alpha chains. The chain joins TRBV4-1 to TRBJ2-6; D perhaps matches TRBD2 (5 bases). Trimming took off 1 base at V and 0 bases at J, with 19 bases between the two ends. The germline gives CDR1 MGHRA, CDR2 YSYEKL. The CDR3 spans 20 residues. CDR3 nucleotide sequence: TGCGCCAGCAGCCAAGGGCGGAGGCAAGGCTTGAGCTCTGGGGCCAACGTCCTGACTTTC. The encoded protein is CASSQGRRQGLSSGANVLTF.

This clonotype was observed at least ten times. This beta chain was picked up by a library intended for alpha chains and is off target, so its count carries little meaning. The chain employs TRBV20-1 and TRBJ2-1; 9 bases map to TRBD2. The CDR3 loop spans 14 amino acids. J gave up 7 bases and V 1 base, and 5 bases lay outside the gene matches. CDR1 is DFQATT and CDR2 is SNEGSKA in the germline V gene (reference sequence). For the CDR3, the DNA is TGCAGTGCTAGAGGTAGCGGGAGAGGAAATGAGCAGTTCTTC. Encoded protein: CSARGSGRGNEQFF.

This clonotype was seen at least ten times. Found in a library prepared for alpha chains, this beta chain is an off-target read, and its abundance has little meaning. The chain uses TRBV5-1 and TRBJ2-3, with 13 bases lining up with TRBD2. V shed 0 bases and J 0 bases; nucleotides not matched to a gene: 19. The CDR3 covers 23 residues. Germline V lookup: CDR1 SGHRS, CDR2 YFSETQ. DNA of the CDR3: TGCGCCAGCAGCTTGGATGGGACAGGCTTGTGGACTAGCGGGAGTACTAGCACAGATACGCAGTATTTT. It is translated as CASSLDGTGLWTSGSTSTDTQYF.

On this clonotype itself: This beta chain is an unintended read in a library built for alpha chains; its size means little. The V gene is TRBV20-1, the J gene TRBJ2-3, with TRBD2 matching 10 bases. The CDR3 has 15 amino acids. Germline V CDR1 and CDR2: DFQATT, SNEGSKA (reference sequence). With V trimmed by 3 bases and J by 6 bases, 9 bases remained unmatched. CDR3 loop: CSARNFLAGVDTQYF. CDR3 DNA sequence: TGCAGTGCTAGGAATTTCCTAGCGGGAGTCGATACGCAGTATTTT.

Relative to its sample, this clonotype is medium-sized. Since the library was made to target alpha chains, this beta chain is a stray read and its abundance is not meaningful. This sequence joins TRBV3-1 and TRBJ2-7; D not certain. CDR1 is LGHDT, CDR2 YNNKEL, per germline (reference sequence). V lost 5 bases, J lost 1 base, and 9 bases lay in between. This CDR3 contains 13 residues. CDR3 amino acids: CASSSGGSYEQYF. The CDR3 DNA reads TGTGCCAGCAGCTCGGGCGGATCCTACGAGCAGTACTTC.

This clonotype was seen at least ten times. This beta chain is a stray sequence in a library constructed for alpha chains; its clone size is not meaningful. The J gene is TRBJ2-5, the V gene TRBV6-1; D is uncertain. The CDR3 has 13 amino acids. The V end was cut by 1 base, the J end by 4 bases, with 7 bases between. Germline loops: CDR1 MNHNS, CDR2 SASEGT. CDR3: CASSEVFVETQYF. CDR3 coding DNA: TGTGCCAGCAGTGAAGTATTTGTAGAGACCCAGTACTTC.

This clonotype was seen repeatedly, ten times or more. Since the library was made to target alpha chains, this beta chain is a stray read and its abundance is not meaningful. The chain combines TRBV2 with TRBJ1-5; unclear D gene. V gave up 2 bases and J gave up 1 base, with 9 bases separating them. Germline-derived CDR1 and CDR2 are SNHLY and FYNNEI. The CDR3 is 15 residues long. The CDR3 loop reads CASSESGISNQPQHF. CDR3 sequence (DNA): TGTGCCAGCAGTGAATCGGGGATCAGCAATCAGCCCCAGCATTTT. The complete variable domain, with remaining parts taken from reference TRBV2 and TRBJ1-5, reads EPEVTQTPSHQVTQMGQEVILRCVPISNHLYFYWYRQILGQKVEFLVSFYNNEISEKSEIFDDQFSVERPDGSNFTLKIRSTKLEDSAMYFCASSESGISNQPQHFGDGTRLSIL.

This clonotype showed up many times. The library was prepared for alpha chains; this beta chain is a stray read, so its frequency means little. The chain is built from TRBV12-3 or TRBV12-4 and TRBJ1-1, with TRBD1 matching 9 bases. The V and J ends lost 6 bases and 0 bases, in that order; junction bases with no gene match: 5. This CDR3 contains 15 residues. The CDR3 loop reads CASRPGTGMNTEAFF. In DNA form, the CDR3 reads TGTGCCAGCAGACCCGGGACAGGGATGAACACTGAAGCTTTCTTT.

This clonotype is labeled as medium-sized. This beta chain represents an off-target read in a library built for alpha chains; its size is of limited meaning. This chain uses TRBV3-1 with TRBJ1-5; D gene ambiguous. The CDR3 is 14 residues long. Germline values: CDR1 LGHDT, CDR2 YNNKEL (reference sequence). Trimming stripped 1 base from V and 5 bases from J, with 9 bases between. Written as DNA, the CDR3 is TGTGCCAGCAGCCAAGTCACGACCGATCAGCCCCAGCATTTT. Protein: CASSQVTTDQPQHF.

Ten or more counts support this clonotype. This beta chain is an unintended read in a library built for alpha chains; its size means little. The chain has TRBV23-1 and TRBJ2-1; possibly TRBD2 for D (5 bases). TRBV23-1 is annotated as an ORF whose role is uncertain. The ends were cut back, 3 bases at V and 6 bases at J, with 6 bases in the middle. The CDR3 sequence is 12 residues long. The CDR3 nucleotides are TGCGCCAGCAGTCAGGGAGTCAATGAGCAGTTCTTC. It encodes CASSQGVNEQFF.

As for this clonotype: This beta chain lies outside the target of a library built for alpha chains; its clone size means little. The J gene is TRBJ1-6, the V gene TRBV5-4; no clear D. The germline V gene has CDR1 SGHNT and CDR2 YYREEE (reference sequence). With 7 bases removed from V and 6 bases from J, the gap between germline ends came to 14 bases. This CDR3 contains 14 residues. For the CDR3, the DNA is TGTGCCAGCTCTTCCGGGTCCATTAATTCACCCCTCCACTTT. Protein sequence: CASSSGSINSPLHF.

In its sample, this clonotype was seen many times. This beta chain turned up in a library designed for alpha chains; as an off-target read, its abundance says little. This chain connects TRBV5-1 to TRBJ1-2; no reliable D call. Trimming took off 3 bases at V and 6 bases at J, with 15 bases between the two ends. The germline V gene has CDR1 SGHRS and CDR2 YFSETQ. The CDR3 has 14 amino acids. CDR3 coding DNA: TGCGCCAGCAGCTCCAGGAACGGTGCGAATGGCTACACCTTC. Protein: CASSSRNGANGYTF.

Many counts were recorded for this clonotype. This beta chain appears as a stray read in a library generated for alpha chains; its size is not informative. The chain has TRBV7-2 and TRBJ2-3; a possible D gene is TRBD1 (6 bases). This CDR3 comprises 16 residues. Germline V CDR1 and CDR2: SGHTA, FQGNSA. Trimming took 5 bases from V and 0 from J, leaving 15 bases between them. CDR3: CASSTNRATSTDTQYF. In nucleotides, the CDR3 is TGTGCCAGCAGCACCAACAGGGCCACTAGCACAGATACGCAGTATTTT.

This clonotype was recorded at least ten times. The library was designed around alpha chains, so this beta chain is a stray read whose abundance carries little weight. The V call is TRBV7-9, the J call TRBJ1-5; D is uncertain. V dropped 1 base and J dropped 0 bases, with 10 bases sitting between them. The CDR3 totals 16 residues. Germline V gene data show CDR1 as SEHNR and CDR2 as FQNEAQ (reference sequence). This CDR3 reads CASSLDLGYSNQPQHF. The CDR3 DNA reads TGTGCCAGCAGCTTAGACCTCGGATATAGCAATCAGCCCCAGCATTTT. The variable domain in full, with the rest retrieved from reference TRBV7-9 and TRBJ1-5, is DTGVSQNPRHKITKRGQNVTFRCDPISEHNRLYWYRQTLGQGPEFLTYFQNEAQLEKSRLLSDRFSAERPKGSFSTLEIQRTEQGDSAMYLCASSLDLGYSNQPQHFGDGTRLSIL.

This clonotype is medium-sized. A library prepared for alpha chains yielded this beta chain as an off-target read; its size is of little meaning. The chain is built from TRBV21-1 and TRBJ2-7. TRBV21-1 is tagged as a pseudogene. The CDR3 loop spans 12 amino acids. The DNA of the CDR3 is TGTGCCAGCAGCAAACTAAGGTACGAGCAGTACGTC. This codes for CASSKLRYEQYV.

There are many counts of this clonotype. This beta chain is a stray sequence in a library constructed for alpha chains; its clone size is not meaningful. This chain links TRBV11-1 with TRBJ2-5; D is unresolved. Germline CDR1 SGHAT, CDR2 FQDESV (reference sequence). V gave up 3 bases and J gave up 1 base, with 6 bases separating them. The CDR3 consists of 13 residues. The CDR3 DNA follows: TGTGCCAGCAGCTTTGCTCTCCAAGAGACCCAGTACTTC. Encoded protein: CASSFALQETQYF.

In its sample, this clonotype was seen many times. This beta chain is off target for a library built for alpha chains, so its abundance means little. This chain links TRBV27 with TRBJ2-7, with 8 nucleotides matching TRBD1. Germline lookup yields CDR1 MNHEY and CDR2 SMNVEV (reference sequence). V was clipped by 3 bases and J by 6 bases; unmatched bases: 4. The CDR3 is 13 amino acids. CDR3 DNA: TGTGCCAGCAGTTTGACAGGGGATCGCGAGCAGTACTTC. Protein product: CASSLTGDREQYF.

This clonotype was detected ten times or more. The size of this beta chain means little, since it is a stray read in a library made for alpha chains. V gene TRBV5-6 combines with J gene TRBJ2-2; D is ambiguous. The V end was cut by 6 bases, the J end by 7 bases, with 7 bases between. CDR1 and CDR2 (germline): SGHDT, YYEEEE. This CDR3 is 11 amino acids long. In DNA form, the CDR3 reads TGTGCCAGCAACTCCCACGGGGAGCTGTTTTTT. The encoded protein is CASNSHGELFF. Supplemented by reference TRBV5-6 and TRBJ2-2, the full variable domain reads DAGVTQSPTHLIKTRGQQVTLRCSPKSGHDTVSWYQQALGQGPQFIFQYYEEEERQRGNFPDRFSGHQFPNYSSELNVNALLLGDSALYLCASNSHGELFFGEGSRLTVL.